This TCR beta chain appears in the sequencing data of a study of blood T cells in healthy people across ages (dated by TCRdb to between 2015 and 2017). Study-level background: In model experiments, template switching captured roughly one uniquely barcoded TCR beta cDNA molecule for every two T cells. The study measured age-related changes in TCR beta repertoire diversity using deep sequencing normalized with unique cDNA molecular identifiers. The donors were split into four age groups: young (average 16 years), middle-aged (over 35), aged (more than 60) and long-lived (roughly 86). To avoid experimental bias, donors of different ages were spread randomly across the sequencing lanes. For two donors (one aged 18 to 30 and one aged 80 or older), the study analyzed two additional independent replicas of 1 million unique cDNA reads from the same blood draw.

Donors were 35 to 40 systemically healthy Caucasian individuals from Russia aged roughly 6 to 95 years. Each donor gave ten milliliters of peripheral blood, collected into EDTA-treated Vacutainer tubes. Ficoll-Paque density-gradient centrifugation was used to isolate PBMCs, with at least 7 million per sample. Total RNA was extracted from PBMCs with Trizol reagent, with at least 6 micrograms obtained per sample. Naive CD45RAhigh/CD27high T cell percentages were measured by flow cytometry on a PBMC aliquot from every donor. The library was built by means of 5' RACE. Sequenced using an Illumina HiSeq 2500. The second PCR ran for about 6 to 11 cycles and used a J-beta primer mix along with a sample-barcoded 5' primer. A template-switch 5' adaptor carrying 12 random nucleotides introduced a unique molecular identifier onto each TCR beta cDNA molecule. Each sample yielded at least 3 million CDR3-containing paired-end reads. First-strand cDNA was synthesized from all RNA with the Mint cDNA synthesis kit, primed by a TRBC-specific oligonucleotide. All cDNA was treated with uracil-DNA glycosylase and then went through a first 18-cycle PCR with the universal primers M1SS and BC2_uni_R. The authors' pipeline ran thus. For normalization, 1 million high-quality reads were randomly selected from each sample, with every read carrying a distinct molecular identifier. Instead of being binned into consensus sequences, reads that shared molecular identifiers were thrown out. MiTCR, with a Q25 quality threshold and the strictest error-elimination algorithm, was used for CDR3 identification, clonotype clustering and error correction. Lower-bound total TCR beta diversity was estimated with a nonparametric unseen species model using Euler transformation. TCRdb cleaned the public reads at Q25 with fastp, built clones with MiXCR and kept in-frame beta chains. CDR3 protein duplicates are merged, each entry listing the most common genes and DNA. TCRdb, not the authors, supplied the V and J calls. Counted in this sample were 1.5 million to 1.8 million distinct CDR3 sequences; about 45% of them appeared once. Approximately 4% of the sample lies in the top ten.

This clonotype has just a few counts. Its antigen is currently not known. Qualities for individual bases were not recorded, and no much larger clone is one base off. Looking up the germline V gene yields CDR1 SQVTM and CDR2 ANQGSEA. The CDR3 sequence holds 14 residues, the cysteine and phenylalanine included. Only CDR3 DNA remains: 42 bases, in frame from the first base. Broader findings and caveats from the paper: There was a strong correlation between observed TCR beta diversity and the percentage of naive T cells measured by flow cytometry. Estimates of total diversity based on one million sequenced T cells were regarded as lower bounds and as underestimates. Compared with the aged group, the long-lived group had more naive CD4+ T cells, fewer expanded clones and increased TCR diversity, a pattern suggesting age selection. Bulk unsorted PBMC profiling prevented conclusive comparison of naive and antigen-experienced compartments. Observed TCR beta diversity per million T cells fell roughly linearly with age, and a significant reduction was already apparent by age roughly 40. Because donor CMV infection status was unknown, age-related changes in expanded clonotypes were potentially confounded.

The receptor chain draws on TRBV29-1 and TRBJ2-1, with 7 bases in between that match TRBD1. The tail of the sequence fits TRBJ2-7 better, so the J call may be wrong. The receptor's source is a woman in her late teens or twenties in good health. Sequencing used blood. The DNA reads TGCAGCGTTGCAAGGGGGCGCTCCTACAATGAGCAGTACTTC. Its amino acids are CSVARGRSYNEQYF.